A selection of T cell receptor beta chains follows, all from one sample in a study of blood T cell repertoires in COVID-19. Generated by immunoSEQ multiplex PCR, the TCRdb table keeps only in-frame clones and is missing some. The sample shows 150,000 to 180,000 clones, over 75% of them seen only once. Sequenced: peripheral blood. These receptors came from a man aged 60 to 75 with COVID-19, enrolled during active disease. Each CDR3 is given with its conserved first and last residue. D genes are given only for firm matches. A clone size is listed for some rows: how often the clone was seen (once, few, many), or a class if it is expanded.

j_call,v_call,d_call,clone_size,cdr3_nt,cdr3_aa
TRBJ2-1,TRBV9,TRBD1,-,TGTGCCAGCAGCCCCGGACAGGGGGCTTGGAATGAGCAGTTCTTC,CASSPGQGAWNEQFF
TRBJ2-5,TRBV10-3,-,once,TGTGCCATCAGGGGTGGGAGCGAAGAGACCCAGTACTTC,CAIRGGSEETQYF
TRBJ1-3,TRBV9,TRBD1,-,TGTGCCAGCAGCGTAGAGGGACAGCGAAACACCATATATTTT,CASSVEGQRNTIYF
TRBJ1-4,TRBV9,TRBD1,-,TGTGCCAGCAGCGCGCAGGGGGCGCCTGAAAAACTGTTTTTT,CASSAQGAPEKLFF
TRBJ1-2,TRBV14,-,-,TGTGCCAGCAGTGGAAGGGGTGGCTACACCTTC,CASSGRGGYTF
TRBJ1-5,TRBV19,-,-,TGTGCCAGTAGTATAGGAACAACTAGCAATCAGCCCCAGCATTTT,CASSIGTTSNQPQHF
TRBJ1-5,TRBV24-1,-,-,TGTGCCACCAGTGATGGAGGAGCGGGGGAACAGCCCCAGCATTTT,CATSDGGAGEQPQHF
TRBJ1-2,TRBV5-6,TRBD1,-,TGTGCCAGCAGCTGGGGACAGGAGGTTCTTGGCTACACCTTC,CASSWGQEVLGYTF
TRBJ2-5,TRBV7-8,TRBD2,-,TGTGCCAGCAGCTCAAGGACTAGCTATTTCGAGACCCAGTACTTC,CASSSRTSYFETQYF
TRBJ1-2,TRBV12-3/TRBV12-4,-,-,TGTGCCAGCAGTTTGAACGGGTACTATGGCTACACCTTC,CASSLNGYYGYTF
TRBJ1-1,TRBV28,-,-,TGTGCCAGCACCCTAGGAGGGGCGAATACTGAAGCTTTCTTT,CASTLGGANTEAFF
TRBJ1-1,TRBV9,-,-,TGTGCCAGCAGCAGGGGCTCCCTTACTGAAGCTTTCTTT,CASSRGSLTEAFF
TRBJ2-1,TRBV13,TRBD2,-,TGTGCCAGCAGGGTAATAGCGGGGGGGCTGAATGAGCAGTTCTTC,CASRVIAGGLNEQFF
TRBJ1-5,TRBV7-2,TRBD1,-,TGTGCCAGCAGAAGGACAGGGGGGAGCAATCAGCCCCAGCATTTT,CASRRTGGSNQPQHF
TRBJ1-3,TRBV3-1/TRBV3-2,-,-,TGTGCCAGCAGCCACATCACCACAGCAAGCTCTGGAAACACCATATATTTT,CASSHITTASSGNTIYF
TRBJ1-2,TRBV5-4,TRBD1,-,TGTGCCAGCAGCCCGTCAGGAGGGACAGGGGATGGTGGCTACACCTTC,CASSPSGGTGDGGYTF
TRBJ1-2,TRBV7-9,-,few,TGTGCCAGCAGCTTGGACAGCTATGGCTACACCTTC,CASSLDSYGYTF
TRBJ2-5,TRBV21-1,-,-,TGTGCCAGCAGCCCCTCAGGGCCGACCAACCAAGAGACCCAGTACTTC,CASSPSGPTNQETQYF
TRBJ2-7,TRBV4-3,TRBD2,few,TGCGCCAGCAGCCAGACTTTAGCGGGGGGGCCCTACGAGCAGTACTTC,CASSQTLAGGPYEQYF
TRBJ2-5,TRBV7-2,TRBD2,-,TGTGCCAGCAGTGGGACTAGCGCGGAGACCCAGTACTTC,CASSGTSAETQYF
TRBJ2-1,TRBV6-5,TRBD2,-,TGTGCCAGCAGTTACGGGACTAGCGGGAGTTGGAATGAGCAGTTCTTC,CASSYGTSGSWNEQFF
TRBJ1-5,TRBV6-5,-,-,TGTGCCAGCAGCTTCACAGAGAATCAGCCCCAGCATTTT,CASSFTENQPQHF
TRBJ2-6,TRBV19,TRBD1,-,TGTGCCAGCCGGGAAGACAGGGGCGTCTCTGGGGCCAACGTCCTGACTTTC,CASREDRGVSGANVLTF
TRBJ2-7,TRBV28,-,few,TGTGCCAGCAGCTCCGGGACATCCTACGAGCAGTACTTC,CASSSGTSYEQYF
TRBJ2-1,TRBV24-1,-,-,TGTGCCACCTCAGGGAACCCCAATGAGCAGTTCTTC,CATSGNPNEQFF
TRBJ1-3,TRBV7-2,-,few,TGTGCCAGCAGCTTATCAGGGTATGGAAACACCATATATTTT,CASSLSGYGNTIYF
TRBJ2-1,TRBV6-2/TRBV6-3,TRBD2,-,TGTGCCAGCAGTTATGTGCTACTAGCGGAAAGCTCCTACAATGAGCAGTTCTTC,CASSYVLLAESSYNEQFF
TRBJ1-1,TRBV21-1,-,-,TGTGCCAGCCTCGACAAAGAAGCTTTCTTT,CASLDKEAFF
TRBJ1-1,TRBV7-3,-,-,TGTGCCAGCAGGTCCGGAGGGAGCACTGAAGCTTTCTTT,CASRSGGSTEAFF
TRBJ2-1,TRBV7-9,-,-,TGTGCCAGCAGCTTAGGGGTTAGGCCAGGGGGGAATGAGCAGTTCTTC,CASSLGVRPGGNEQFF
TRBJ1-2,TRBV7-9,TRBD1,-,TGTGCCAGCAGCGGACAGGGGGAAGGCTATGGCTACACCTTC,CASSGQGEGYGYTF
TRBJ2-1,TRBV4-1,TRBD1,few,TGCGCCAGCAGCCAGACCGGGACAGGGCGCAATGAGCAGTTCTTC,CASSQTGTGRNEQFF
TRBJ1-1,TRBV28,TRBD1,-,TGTGCCAGCAGTCGCGTTTCATACAGGGGACGTGGTGAAGCTTTCTTT,CASSRVSYRGRGEAFF
TRBJ1-6,TRBV3-1/TRBV3-2,TRBD1,few,TGTGCCAGCAGCCAACAAGGGACAGGGTTCAATTCACCCCTCCACTTT,CASSQQGTGFNSPLHF
TRBJ2-7,TRBV14,TRBD1,-,TGTGCCAGCAGCCCGGCGCCAGGACAGGGCAACTACGAGCAGTACTTC,CASSPAPGQGNYEQYF
TRBJ1-5,TRBV27,-,-,TGTGCCAGCAGACCGGGGTCCGGGGATCAGCCCCAGCATTTT,CASRPGSGDQPQHF
TRBJ1-3,TRBV18,-,-,TGTGCCAGCTCGCCCGGGACTCGGGGAAGTAGCTCTGGAAACACCATATATTTT,CASSPGTRGSSSGNTIYF
TRBJ2-5,TRBV6-6,TRBD2,-,TGTGCCAGCAGTAGGGGACTAGCGGTGGAAGAGACCCAGTACTTC,CASSRGLAVEETQYF
TRBJ1-5,TRBV24-1,TRBD1,-,TGTGCCACCAGTGATACGGGACAGGGCGTTCAGCCCCAGCATTTT,CATSDTGQGVQPQHF
TRBJ2-2,TRBV11-2,TRBD1,-,TGTGCCAGCAGCCAACGGACAGGGGCAATCGGGGAGCTGTTTTTT,CASSQRTGAIGELFF
TRBJ1-5,TRBV27,-,few,TGTGCCAGCAGTTTATTTACTTCTCAGCCCCAGCATTTT,CASSLFTSQPQHF
TRBJ1-3,TRBV19,TRBD1,once,TGTGCCAGTAGTATAGACGGGACAGGGGCTGGAAACACCATATATTTT,CASSIDGTGAGNTIYF
TRBJ1-1,TRBV6-6,-,once,TGTGCCAGCAGTTCACAGGGCGAATCTGAAGCTTTCTTT,CASSSQGESEAFF
TRBJ1-1,TRBV2,-,-,TGTGCCAGCAGTGGCGAACAGGGGAACACTGAAGCTTTCTTT,CASSGEQGNTEAFF
TRBJ2-7,TRBV11-2,-,once,TGTGCCAGCAGCCTCAGCGATCTCTCCTACGAGCAGTACTTC,CASSLSDLSYEQYF
TRBJ2-1,TRBV10-3,-,-,TGTGCCATCAGTGAGGAGAATGAGCAGTTCTTC,CAISEENEQFF
TRBJ1-1,TRBV7-9,-,-,TGTGCCAGCAGCTTAGGATCCTTGGCTGGCAGGAAGAACACTGAAGCTTTCTTT,CASSLGSLAGRKNTEAFF
TRBJ1-2,TRBV9,-,-,TGTGCCAGCAGCGTAGGCGGGTCCGGCTACACCTTC,CASSVGGSGYTF
TRBJ1-2,TRBV29-1,TRBD1,-,TGCAGCGTAGGAATGGGACAGGGGGCGAAAGGCTACACCTTC,CSVGMGQGAKGYTF
TRBJ1-2,TRBV19,TRBD1,-,TGTGCCAGTAGTATGGGACAGGGACTCTATGGCTACACCTTC,CASSMGQGLYGYTF
TRBJ1-5,TRBV19,-,-,TGTGCCAGTAGTCGACAGGAAAATCAGCCCCAGCATTTT,CASSRQENQPQHF
TRBJ1-1,TRBV6-5,-,-,TGTGCCAGCAGGCCGGGGACAACGGGTTCAGCTTTCTTT,CASRPGTTGSAFF